This T cell receptor (beta chain) was captured in a study of blood T cell repertoires in COVID-19. Measured with immunoSEQ multiplex PCR; TCRdb has only the in-frame clones, and not every one. The table shows 100,000 to 150,000 clones, with over 70% occurring only once. Trimming took off 5 bases at V and 5 bases at J, with 13 bases between the two ends. Looked up from germline, CDR1 is MNHEY and CDR2 is SVGEGT. The CDR3 is 14 residues long. This clone was detected only a few times. Sample: peripheral blood. The receptor's source is a woman aged 45-60 years with acute or convalescent COVID-19. J is TRBJ1-5 and V is TRBV6-2 or TRBV6-3, with D possibly matching TRBD1 (5 bases). The CDR3 loop reads CASSATGLDQPQHF. The DNA for the CDR3 is TGTGCCAGCAGTGCCACAGGTTTGGATCAGCCCCAGCATTTT.